This T cell receptor (beta chain) was recorded in a study of blood T cells in healthy people across ages. Note on this clonotype: Its antigen is undetermined.

This CDR3 comprises 16 residues. Germline CDR1 is SEHNR and CDR2 is FQNEAQ (reference sequence). Trimming left V 5 bases short and J 4 bases short, with 18 bases between. A second PCR of roughly 6 to 12 cycles used a sample-barcoded 5' primer and a J-beta primer mix. Researchers report that a template-switch adaptor with 12 random nucleotides tagged each cDNA molecule. TCRdb recomputed calls from the 5' RACE reads with MiXCR, one row per CDR3 protein. This sample yields more than 550,000 distinct CDR3 sequences, of which approximately 21% are seen a single time; approximately 20% belongs to the top ten. Study results and limitations: Naive CD4+ cell counts and diversity both ran higher in long-lived than in aged donors. PBMC samples, being unsorted, prevented any conclusive comparison of naive and antigen-experienced cells.

This chain connects TRBV7-9 to TRBJ1-3; TRBD1 is a possible D gene (5 bases). Sequences were obtained from blood. The clonotype originates from a man aged 65 to 79 in good health. The DNA of the CDR3 is TGTGCCAGCAGCGTATGGCCGCGGCAGGGAGGAAACACCATATATTTT. This codes for CASSVWPRQGGNTIYF.